This T cell receptor (beta chain) was sequenced during a study of shared clonotypes between healthy human individuals. Across the whole study: Those who served as donors were a couple of women and three men between the ages of 18 and 49. Study-wide points: When compared with the clonotypes that were shared by all four sorted-subset donors, the non-shared clonotypes turned out to have lower generation probabilities.

The repertoire was sequenced with immunoSEQ multiplex PCR; TCRdb's copy has only in-frame clones and lacks some. The sample has 700,000 to 950,000 clones; about 97% are singletons. The CDR3 runs to 16 residues. Trimming took off 1 base at V and 0 bases at J, with 10 bases between the two ends. Germline V gives CDR1 SEHNR, CDR2 FQNEAQ (reference sequence). Only CD45RO-negative cells positively selected for CCR7 counted as naive CD8 cells, so terminally differentiated effector memory CD45RA+ cells were excluded. Adults of Caucasian background living in Nashville, Tennessee made up all donors. About this clone: What it recognizes is unknown.

The clonotype originates from a man aged 25-40 years in good health. The specimen was naive CD8+ T cells sorted from blood. This rearrangement joins TRBV7-9 to TRBJ1-5; D not certain. The CDR3 loop reads CASSLESVRSNQPQHF. Here the CDR3 DNA reads TGTGCCAGCAGCTTAGAATCGGTTCGTAGCAATCAGCCCCAGCATTTT. Together with reference TRBV7-9 and TRBJ1-5, the CDR3 gives the full variable domain: DTGVSQNPRHKITKRGQNVTFRCDPISEHNRLYWYRQTLGQGPEFLTYFQNEAQLEKSRLLSDRFSAERPKGSFSTLEIQRTEQGDSAMYLCASSLESVRSNQPQHFGDGTRLSIL.